This T cell receptor (beta chain) came from a study of HIV-infected patients and healthy controls. TCRdb re-derived calls from the 5' RACE reads in MiXCR, one entry per CDR3 protein. The sample carries roughly 70,000 distinct CDR3 sequences, about 16% recorded once. This CDR3 is 16 amino acids long. Trimming at V came to 6 bases and at J to 0 bases, leaving 7 bases not matched to a gene. The germline gives CDR1 SNHLY, CDR2 FYNNEI. This clonotype is a singleton in its sample. The chain has TRBV2 and TRBJ2-3; 9 bases fit TRBD2. The receptor was derived from a human donor in good health. Sequenced: CD4+ T cells from blood. CDR3 DNA: TGTGCCAGCAGGAAGACTAGCGGAACTAGCACAGATACGCAGTATTTT. Translated, it gives CASRKTSGTSTDTQYF.